The clone carrying this T cell receptor beta chain was counted many times. Its target is unknown. Researchers took RNA transcripts and amplified the TCR beta CDR3 regions from them. The HTBI primer set was used in a first-round RT-PCR of the TCR CDR3. Using its own MiXCR run on the multiplex PCR reads, TCRdb lists one record per CDR3 protein. The sample has 400,000 to 600,000 distinct CDR3 sequences; 15% to 20% are singletons. This entry is derived from a study of T cells in Graves' hyperthyroidism and ophthalmopathy. Study in general: Peripheral blood was drawn at first diagnosis, prior to all treatment.

V lost 5 bases, J lost 6 bases, and 4 bases stayed unmatched. Germline V CDR1 and CDR2: SNHLY, FYNNEI. CDR3 length: 14 amino acids. Enrolled ophthalmopathy patients presented with a Clinical Activity Score of at least 3, a NOSPECS grade of at least 4, and disease duration under 3 months. Together with thyroid ultrasound, orbital computed tomography, serum thyroxine and TRAb, clinical symptoms were used for diagnoses. Points from the study as a whole: Blood samples included most of the expanded thyroid clonotypes exceeding 0.001.

The receptor was derived from a woman in her 30s with Graves' ophthalmopathy. V and J are TRBV2 and TRBJ1-5, with 10 bases identical to TRBD1. Sequenced: blood. The CDR3 here is CASSRQGARQPQHF. The CDR3 DNA reads as TGTGCCAGCAGTCGACAGGGGGCTCGTCAGCCCCAGCATTTT.